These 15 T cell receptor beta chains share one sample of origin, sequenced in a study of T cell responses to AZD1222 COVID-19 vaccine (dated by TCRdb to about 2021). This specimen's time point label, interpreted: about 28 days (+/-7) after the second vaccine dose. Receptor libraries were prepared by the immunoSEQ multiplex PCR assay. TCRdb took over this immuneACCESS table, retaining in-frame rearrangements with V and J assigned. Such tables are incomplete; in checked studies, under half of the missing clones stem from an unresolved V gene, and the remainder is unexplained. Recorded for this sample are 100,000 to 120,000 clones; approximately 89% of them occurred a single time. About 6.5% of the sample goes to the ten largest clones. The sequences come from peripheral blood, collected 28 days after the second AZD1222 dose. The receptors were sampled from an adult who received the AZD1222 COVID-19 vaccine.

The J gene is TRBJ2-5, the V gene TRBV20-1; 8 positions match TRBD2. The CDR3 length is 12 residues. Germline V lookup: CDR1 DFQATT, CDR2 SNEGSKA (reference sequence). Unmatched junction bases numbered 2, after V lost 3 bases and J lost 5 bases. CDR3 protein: CSASSGGETQYF. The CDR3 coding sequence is TGCAGTGCTAGTTCGGGGGGGGAGACCCAGTACTTC.

The CDR3 DNA is TGTGCCAGCAGCTTAGCGGCACTACGACTGTCTACTGAAGCTTTCTTT. This encodes CASSLAALRLSTEAFF. V and J are TRBV7-2 and TRBJ1-1; D is undetermined. CDR1 is SGHTA, CDR2 FQGNSA, per germline. This CDR3 contains 16 residues. Trimming removed 0 bases from V and 5 bases from J, with 16 bases in between.

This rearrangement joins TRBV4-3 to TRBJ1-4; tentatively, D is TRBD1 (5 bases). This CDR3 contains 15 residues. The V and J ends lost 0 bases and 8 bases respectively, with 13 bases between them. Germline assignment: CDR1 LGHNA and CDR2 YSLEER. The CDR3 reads CASSQDLQGGEKLFF. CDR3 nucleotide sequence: TGCGCCAGCAGCCAAGATCTTCAGGGTGGGGAAAAACTGTTTTTT.

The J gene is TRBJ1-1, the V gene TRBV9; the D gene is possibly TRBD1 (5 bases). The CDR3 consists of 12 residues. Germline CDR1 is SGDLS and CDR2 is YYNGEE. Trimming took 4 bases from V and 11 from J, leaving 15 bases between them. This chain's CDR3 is CASSTPGTRAFF. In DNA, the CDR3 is TGTGCCAGCAGCACCCCCGGGACTCGGGCTTTCTTT.

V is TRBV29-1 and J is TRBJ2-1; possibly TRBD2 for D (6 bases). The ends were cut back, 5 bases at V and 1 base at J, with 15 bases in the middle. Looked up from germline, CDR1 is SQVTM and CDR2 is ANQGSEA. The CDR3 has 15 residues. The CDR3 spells CSVSMVGGSYNEQFF. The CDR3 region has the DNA TGCAGCGTTTCCATGGTGGGGGGTTCCTACAATGAGCAGTTCTTC.

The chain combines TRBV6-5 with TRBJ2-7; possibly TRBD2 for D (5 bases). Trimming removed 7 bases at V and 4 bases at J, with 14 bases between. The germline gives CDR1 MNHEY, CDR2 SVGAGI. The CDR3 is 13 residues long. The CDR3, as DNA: TGTGCCAGCACCAGCGGCCAGAGTTACGAGCAGTACTTC. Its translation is CASTSGQSYEQYF.

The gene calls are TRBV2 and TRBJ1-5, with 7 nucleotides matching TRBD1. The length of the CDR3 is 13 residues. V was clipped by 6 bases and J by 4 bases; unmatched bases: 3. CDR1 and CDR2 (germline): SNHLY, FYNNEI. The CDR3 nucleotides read TGTGCCAGCAGGGACAGGTCGAATCAGCCCCAGCATTTT. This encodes CASRDRSNQPQHF. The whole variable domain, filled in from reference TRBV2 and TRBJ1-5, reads EPEVTQTPSHQVTQMGQEVILRCVPISNHLYFYWYRQILGQKVEFLVSFYNNEISEKSEIFDDQFSVERPDGSNFTLKIRSTKLEDSAMYFCASRDRSNQPQHFGDGTRLSIL.

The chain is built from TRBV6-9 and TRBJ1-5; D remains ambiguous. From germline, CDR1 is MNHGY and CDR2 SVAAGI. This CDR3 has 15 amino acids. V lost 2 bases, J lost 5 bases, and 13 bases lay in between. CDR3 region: CASSYRIGDHQPQHF. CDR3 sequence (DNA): TGTGCCAGCAGTTATCGGATTGGGGATCATCAGCCCCAGCATTTT.

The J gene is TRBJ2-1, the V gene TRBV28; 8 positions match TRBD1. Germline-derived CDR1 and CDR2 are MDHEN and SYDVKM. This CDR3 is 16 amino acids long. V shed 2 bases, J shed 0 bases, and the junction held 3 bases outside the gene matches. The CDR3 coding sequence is TGTGCCAGCAGTTTAGTCACAGGGGGCTCCTACAATGAGCAGTTCTTC. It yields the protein CASSLVTGGSYNEQFF.

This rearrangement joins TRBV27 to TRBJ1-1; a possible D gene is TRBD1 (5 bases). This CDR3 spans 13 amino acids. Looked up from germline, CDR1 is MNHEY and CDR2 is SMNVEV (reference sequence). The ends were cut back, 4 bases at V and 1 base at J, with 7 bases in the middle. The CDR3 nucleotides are TGTGCCAGCAGTTGGGGCACGAACACTGAAGCTTTCTTT. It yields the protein CASSWGTNTEAFF.

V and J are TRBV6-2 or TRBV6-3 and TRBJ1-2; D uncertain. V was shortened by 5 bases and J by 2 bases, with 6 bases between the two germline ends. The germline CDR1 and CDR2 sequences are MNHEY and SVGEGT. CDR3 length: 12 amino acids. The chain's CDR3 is CASSPINYGYTF. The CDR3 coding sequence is TGTGCCAGCAGTCCAATCAACTATGGCTACACCTTC.

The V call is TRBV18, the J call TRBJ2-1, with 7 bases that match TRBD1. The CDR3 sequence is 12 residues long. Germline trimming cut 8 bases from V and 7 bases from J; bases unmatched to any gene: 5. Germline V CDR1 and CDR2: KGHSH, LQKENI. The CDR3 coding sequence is TGTGCCAGCGCTCTACAGGGGAATGAGCAGTTCTTC. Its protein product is CASALQGNEQFF.

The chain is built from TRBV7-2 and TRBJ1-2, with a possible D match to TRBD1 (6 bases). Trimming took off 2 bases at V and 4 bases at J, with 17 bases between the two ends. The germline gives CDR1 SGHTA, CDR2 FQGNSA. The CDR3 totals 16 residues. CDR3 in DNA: TGTGCCAGCAGCTTATCGGGGGCGTCTCTTATCTATGGCTACACCTTC. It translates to CASSLSGASLIYGYTF.

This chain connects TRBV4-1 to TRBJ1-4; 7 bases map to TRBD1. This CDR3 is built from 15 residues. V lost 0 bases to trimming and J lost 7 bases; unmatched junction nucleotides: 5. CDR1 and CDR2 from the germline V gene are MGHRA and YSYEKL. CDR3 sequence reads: CASSQELAGGEKLFF. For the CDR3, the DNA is TGCGCCAGCAGCCAAGAATTGGCAGGGGGTGAAAAACTGTTTTTT.

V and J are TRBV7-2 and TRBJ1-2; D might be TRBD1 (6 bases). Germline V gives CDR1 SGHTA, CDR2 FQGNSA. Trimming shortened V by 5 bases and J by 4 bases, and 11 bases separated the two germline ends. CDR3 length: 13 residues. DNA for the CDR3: TGTGCCAGCAGCCCACAGGGAAGCTATGGCTACACCTTC. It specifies CASSPQGSYGYTF.